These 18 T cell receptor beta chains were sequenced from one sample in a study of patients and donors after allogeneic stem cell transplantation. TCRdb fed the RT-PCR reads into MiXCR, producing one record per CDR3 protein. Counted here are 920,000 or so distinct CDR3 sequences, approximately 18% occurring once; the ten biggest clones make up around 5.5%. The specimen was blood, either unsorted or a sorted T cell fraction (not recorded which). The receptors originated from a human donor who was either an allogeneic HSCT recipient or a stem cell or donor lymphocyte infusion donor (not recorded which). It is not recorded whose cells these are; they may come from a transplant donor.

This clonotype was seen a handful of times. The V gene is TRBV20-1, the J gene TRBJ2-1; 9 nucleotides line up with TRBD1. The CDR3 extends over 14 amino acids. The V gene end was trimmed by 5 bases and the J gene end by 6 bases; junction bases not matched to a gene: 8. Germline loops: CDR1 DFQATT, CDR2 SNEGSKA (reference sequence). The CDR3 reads CSAHGGQGLNEQFF. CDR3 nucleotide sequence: TGCAGTGCTCATGGGGGACAGGGCCTCAATGAGCAGTTCTTC.

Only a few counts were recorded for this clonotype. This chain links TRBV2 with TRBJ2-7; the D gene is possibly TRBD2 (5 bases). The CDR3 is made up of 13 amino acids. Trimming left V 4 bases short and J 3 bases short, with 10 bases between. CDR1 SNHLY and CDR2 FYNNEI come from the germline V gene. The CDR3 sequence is CASSGFEGYEQYF. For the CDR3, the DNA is TGTGCCAGCAGTGGCTTTGAGGGCTACGAGCAGTACTTC.

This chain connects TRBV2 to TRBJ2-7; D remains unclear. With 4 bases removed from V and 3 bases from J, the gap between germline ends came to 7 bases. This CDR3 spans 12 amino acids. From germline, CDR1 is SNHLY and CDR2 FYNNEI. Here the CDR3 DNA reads TGTGCCAGCAGTGTACGAATCTACGAGCAGTACTTC. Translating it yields CASSVRIYEQYF.

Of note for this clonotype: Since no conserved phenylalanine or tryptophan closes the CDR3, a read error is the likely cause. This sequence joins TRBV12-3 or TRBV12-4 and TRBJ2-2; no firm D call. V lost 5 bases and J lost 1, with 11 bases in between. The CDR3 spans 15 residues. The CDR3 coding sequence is TGTGCCAGCAGTGACCCGGTACAGAACACCGGGGAGCTGTTTCTT. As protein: CASSDPVQNTGELFL.

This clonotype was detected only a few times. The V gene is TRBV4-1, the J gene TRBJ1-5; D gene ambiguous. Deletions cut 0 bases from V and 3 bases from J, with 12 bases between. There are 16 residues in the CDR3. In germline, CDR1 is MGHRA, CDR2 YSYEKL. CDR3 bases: TGCGCCAGCAGCCAAGATCGTTGGCAGAACAATCAGCCCCAGCATTTT. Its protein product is CASSQDRWQNNQPQHF.

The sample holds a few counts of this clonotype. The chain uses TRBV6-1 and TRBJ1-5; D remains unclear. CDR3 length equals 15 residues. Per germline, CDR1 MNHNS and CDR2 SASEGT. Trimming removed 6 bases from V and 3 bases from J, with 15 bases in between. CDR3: CASSRGSQFNQPQHF. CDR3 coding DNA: TGTGCCAGCAGCCGGGGTTCACAGTTCAATCAGCCCCAGCATTTT.

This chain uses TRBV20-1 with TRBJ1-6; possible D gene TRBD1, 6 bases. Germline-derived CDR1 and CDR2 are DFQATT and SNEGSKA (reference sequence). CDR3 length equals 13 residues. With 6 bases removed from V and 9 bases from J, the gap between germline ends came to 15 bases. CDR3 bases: TGCAGTGCACTACAACAGGGTTTTTCACCCCTCCACTTT. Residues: CSALQQGFSPLHF.

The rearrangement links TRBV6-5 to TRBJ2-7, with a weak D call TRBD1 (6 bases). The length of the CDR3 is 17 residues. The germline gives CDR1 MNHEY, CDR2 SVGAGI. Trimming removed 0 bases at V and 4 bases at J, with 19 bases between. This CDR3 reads CASSYSGRRTQGYEQYF. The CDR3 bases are TGTGCCAGCAGTTACTCAGGGCGACGGACTCAGGGGTACGAGCAGTACTTC.

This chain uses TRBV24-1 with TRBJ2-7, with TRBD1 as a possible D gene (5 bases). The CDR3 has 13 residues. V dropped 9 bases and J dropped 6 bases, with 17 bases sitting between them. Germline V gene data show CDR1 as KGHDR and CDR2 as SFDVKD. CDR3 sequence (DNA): TGTGCCACCTCCGTGGTTAAGGGGTCCGAGCAGTACTTC. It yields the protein CATSVVKGSEQYF.

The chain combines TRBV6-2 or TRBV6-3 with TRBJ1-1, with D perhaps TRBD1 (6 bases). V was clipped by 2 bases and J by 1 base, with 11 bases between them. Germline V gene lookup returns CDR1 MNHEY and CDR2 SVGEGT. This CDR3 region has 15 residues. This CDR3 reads CASSYALGQNTEAFF. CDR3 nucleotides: TGTGCCAGCAGTTACGCCCTGGGACAGAACACTGAAGCTTTCTTT.

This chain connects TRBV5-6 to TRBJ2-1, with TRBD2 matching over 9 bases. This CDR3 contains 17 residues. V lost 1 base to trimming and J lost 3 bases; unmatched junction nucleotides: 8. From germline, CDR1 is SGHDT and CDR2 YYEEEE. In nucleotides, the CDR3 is TGTGCCAGCAGCTTGACCTCCGGGACTAGCAGCTACAATGAGCAGTTCTTC. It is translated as CASSLTSGTSSYNEQFF.

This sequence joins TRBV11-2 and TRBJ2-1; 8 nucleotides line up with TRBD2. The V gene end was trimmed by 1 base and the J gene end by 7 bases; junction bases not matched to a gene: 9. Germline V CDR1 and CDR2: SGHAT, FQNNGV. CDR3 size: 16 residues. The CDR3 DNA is TGTGCCAGCAGCTTAGGTTCCGGGGGGGCCGGGAATGAGCAGTTCTTC. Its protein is CASSLGSGGAGNEQFF.

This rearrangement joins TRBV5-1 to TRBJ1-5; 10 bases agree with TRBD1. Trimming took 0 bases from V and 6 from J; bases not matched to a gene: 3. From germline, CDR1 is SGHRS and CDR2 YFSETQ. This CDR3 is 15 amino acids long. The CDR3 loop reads CASSLGDRGSQPQHF. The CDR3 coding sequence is TGCGCCAGCAGCTTGGGGGACAGGGGCTCTCAGCCCCAGCATTTT.

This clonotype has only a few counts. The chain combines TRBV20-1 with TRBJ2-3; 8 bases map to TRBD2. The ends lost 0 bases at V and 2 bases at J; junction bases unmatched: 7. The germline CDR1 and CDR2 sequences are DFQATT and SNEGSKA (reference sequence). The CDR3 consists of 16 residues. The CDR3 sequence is CSARDFGGGHTDTQYF. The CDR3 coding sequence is TGCAGTGCTAGAGATTTTGGCGGGGGGCACACAGATACGCAGTATTTT.

The CDR3 protein is CASSPPAQPLHF. In nucleotides, the CDR3 is TGTGCCAGCAGCCCCCCGGCCCAGCCCCTCCACTTT. The chain combines TRBV7-2 with TRBJ1-6; no clear D gene. The CDR3 has 12 amino acids. In germline, CDR1 is SGHTA, CDR2 FQGNSA. The V and J ends lost 5 bases and 13 bases respectively, with 12 bases between them.

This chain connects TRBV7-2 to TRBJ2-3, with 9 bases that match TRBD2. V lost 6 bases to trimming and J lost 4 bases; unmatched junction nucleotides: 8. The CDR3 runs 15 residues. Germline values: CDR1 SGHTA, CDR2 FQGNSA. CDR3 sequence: CASRAGAGGPDTQYF. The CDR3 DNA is TGTGCCAGCAGAGCCGGGGCGGGGGGGCCAGATACGCAGTATTTT.

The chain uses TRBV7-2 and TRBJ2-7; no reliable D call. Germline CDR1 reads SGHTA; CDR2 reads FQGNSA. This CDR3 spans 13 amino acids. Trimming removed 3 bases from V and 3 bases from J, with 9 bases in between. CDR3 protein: CASSLPLHYEQYF. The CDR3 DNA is TGTGCCAGCAGCTTGCCACTACACTACGAGCAGTACTTC.

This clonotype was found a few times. The CDR3 loop reads CASTPTGNHEQFF. The CDR3 nucleotides are TGCGCCAGCACCCCGACAGGGAACCATGAGCAGTTCTTC. The V and J genes are TRBV5-1 and TRBJ2-1; TRBD1 matches 7 bases. Germline CDR1 is SGHRS and CDR2 is YFSETQ. This CDR3 has 13 amino acids. Germline trimming cut 6 bases from V and 8 bases from J; bases unmatched to any gene: 8.